This passage covers 9 T cell receptor beta chains from one sample sequenced in a study of blood T cells in healthy people across ages. A second roughly 6 to 11 cycle PCR used barcoded and J-beta primers. TCRdb processed the 5' RACE reads anew with MiXCR; each CDR3 protein has one entry. This table holds hundreds of thousands of distinct CDR3 sequences, about 21% found once. Sequencing was performed on blood. All receptors derive from a man between 70 and 80 years old in good health.

V gene TRBV6-2 or TRBV6-3 combines with J gene TRBJ2-7; unclear D gene. Deletions cut 8 bases from V and 0 bases from J, with 17 bases between. Germline V gene data show CDR1 as MNHEY and CDR2 as SVGEGT. This CDR3 has 15 residues. The CDR3: CASSDGGSSSYEQYF. Here the CDR3 DNA reads TGTGCCAGCTCTGACGGCGGTTCCAGCTCCTACGAGCAGTACTTC.

J is TRBJ2-5 and V is TRBV29-1; maybe TRBD2 (5 bases). The end of the DNA is better explained by TRBJ2-1, so the J call may be wrong. Germline CDR1 and CDR2: SQVTM and ANQGSEA. The length of the CDR3 is 11 residues. This chain's CDR3 is CSAGLAAGQFF. The CDR3 bases are TGCAGCGCTGGTCTAGCTGCCGGGCAGTTCTTC.

This clonotype was recorded a few times. The rearrangement links TRBV5-1 to TRBJ1-2, with D maybe TRBD1 (6 bases). V dropped 0 bases and J dropped 6 bases, with 9 bases sitting between them. There are 13 residues in the CDR3. Looked up from germline, CDR1 is SGHRS and CDR2 is YFSETQ. CDR3 loop: CASSLGGADGYTF. For the CDR3, the DNA is TGCGCCAGCAGCTTGGGGGGGGCCGATGGCTACACCTTC. The variable domain in full, completed from reference TRBV5-1 and TRBJ1-2, reads KAGVTQTPRYLIKTRGQQVTLSCSPISGHRSVSWYQQTPGQGLQFLFEYFSETQRNKGNFPGRFSGRQFSNSRSEMNVSTLELGDSALYLCASSLGGADGYTFGSGTRLTVV.

The sample holds a few counts of this clonotype. The chain is built from TRBV30 and TRBJ2-1; 10 nucleotides agree with TRBD2. This CDR3 is 13 amino acids long. Trimming removed 4 bases from V and 5 bases from J; junction bases left unmatched: 2. CDR1 is GTSNPN, CDR2 SVGIG, per germline (reference sequence). The CDR3 DNA reads as TGTGCCTGGATAGCGGGAGGCGACAATGAGCAGTTCTTC. This encodes CAWIAGGDNEQFF.

The sample holds a few counts of this clonotype. The J gene is TRBJ2-3, the V gene TRBV20-1; 9 nucleotides line up with TRBD2. V lost 3 bases to trimming and J lost 2 bases; unmatched junction nucleotides: 3. Germline assignment: CDR1 DFQATT and CDR2 SNEGSKA (reference sequence). CDR3 length: 14 residues. The CDR3 DNA reads TGCAGTGCTAGGCGGGAGGGCGACACAGATACGCAGTATTTT. Translation gives CSARREGDTDTQYF.

This chain links TRBV6-2 or TRBV6-3 with TRBJ2-1, with TRBD2 matching 13 bases. Germline loops: CDR1 MNHEY, CDR2 SVGEGT. This CDR3 comprises 16 residues. J lost 5 bases, V lost 0 bases, and 1 base had no gene match. The CDR3 here is CASSYSTSGGNNEQFF. CDR3 nucleotide sequence: TGTGCCAGCAGTTACTCGACTAGCGGGGGGAACAATGAGCAGTTCTTC.

With regard to this clonotype: The junction and the germline gene differ at one end; a read error may be behind it. J is TRBJ2-1 and V is TRBV5-6; 9 bases agree with TRBD1. The J call is in doubt because the DNA end fits TRBJ2-7 better. Germline V gene sequence: CDR1 SGHDT, CDR2 YYEEEE. The CDR3 runs 15 residues. DNA for the CDR3: TGCGCCAGCAGCTTTACGGGACAGGGCTCCTACGAGCAGTACTTC. This translates into CASSFTGQGSYEQYF.

The V gene is TRBV27, the J gene TRBJ2-7, with D unresolved. The CDR3 has 14 amino acids. With 4 bases removed from V and 2 bases from J, the gap between germline ends came to 12 bases. Germline V gene data show CDR1 as MNHEY and CDR2 as SMNVEV (reference sequence). DNA for the CDR3: TGTGCCAGCAGTTCAGGTCCTCGGCCCTACGAGCAGTACTTC. Protein product: CASSSGPRPYEQYF.

The chain carries TRBV12-3 or TRBV12-4 and TRBJ2-4, with D perhaps TRBD2 (5 bases). The CDR3 has 16 amino acids. Trimming pared 0 bases from V and 0 bases from J, leaving 9 bases between. The CDR3 DNA reads TGTGCCAGCAGTTTAGCCGGGATTCAAGCCAAAAACATTCAGTACTTC. Protein sequence: CASSLAGIQAKNIQYF.